These 26 T cell receptor beta chains were sequenced from one sample in a study of T cells after yellow fever vaccination (dated by TCRdb to between 2018 and 2021). Reading the label with the study, this specimen's treatment or condition is: live attenuated yellow fever vaccine strain. Libraries came from 5' RACE. TCRdb shows the sequencer as Illumina NovaSeq 6000. Using fastp trimming at Q25 and MiXCR clonotype assembly, TCRdb reanalyzed the public sequencing data and kept in-frame beta chains. Identical CDR3 proteins give one entry, which carries the most common genes and DNA. This sample holds 150,000 to 200,000 distinct CDR3 sequences; about 11% were observed only once. The top ten clonotypes cover 35% to 45% of the sample. The sample consisted of CD8+ T cells sorted from PBMCs, taken 15 days after the yellow fever booster vaccination. Every receptor here comes from a man in his late teens or twenties who received the YFV17D yellow fever vaccine.

This clonotype showed up many times. V and J are TRBV7-9 and TRBJ2-5; no reliable D call. The CDR3 runs to 11 residues. With 5 bases removed from V and 7 bases from J, the gap between germline ends came to 8 bases. Germline V gene data show CDR1 as SEHNR and CDR2 as FQNEAQ (reference sequence). The CDR3 loop reads CASSAGWTQYF. In DNA form, the CDR3 reads TGTGCCAGCAGCGCCGGGTGGACCCAGTACTTC. Based on the CDR3 plus reference TRBV7-9 and TRBJ2-5, the full variable domain is DTGVSQNPRHKITKRGQNVTFRCDPISEHNRLYWYRQTLGQGPEFLTYFQNEAQLEKSRLLSDRFSAERPKGSFSTLEIQRTEQGDSAMYLCASSAGWTQYFGPGTRLLVL.

This clonotype was detected only a few times. The chain recombines TRBV27 with TRBJ1-5, with D possibly being TRBD1 (5 bases). V lost 0 bases, J lost 5 bases, and 8 bases lay in between. Germline-derived CDR1 and CDR2 are MNHEY and SMNVEV (reference sequence). The CDR3 sequence is 14 residues long. Here the CDR3 DNA reads TGTGCCAGCAGTTTATCAGGGGTCGATCAGCCCCAGCATTTT. Protein: CASSLSGVDQPQHF.

V is TRBV7-8 and J is TRBJ2-5; D not certain. CDR3 length: 14 residues. V lost 9 bases, J lost 0 bases, and 14 bases lay in between. Per germline, CDR1 SGHVS and CDR2 FQNEAQ. CDR3 bases: TGTGCCAGTCGGAGTAACAGCCACCAAGAGACCCAGTACTTC. Its protein is CASRSNSHQETQYF.

This clonotype was observed a few times. The gene calls are TRBV19 and TRBJ2-3, with a tentative D call TRBD2 (6 bases). This CDR3 has 15 residues. Germline assignment: CDR1 LNHDA and CDR2 SQIVND (reference sequence). V dropped 3 bases and J dropped 7 bases, with 17 bases sitting between them. The CDR3 reads CASSISTWEVYTQYF. CDR3 in DNA: TGTGCCAGTAGTATCTCGACGTGGGAGGTTTATACGCAGTATTTT.

This clonotype was seen only a few times. The J gene is TRBJ1-2, the V gene TRBV7-8; 7 bases map to TRBD1. The ends lost 5 bases at V and 8 bases at J; junction bases unmatched: 14. The length of the CDR3 is 15 residues. Germline CDR1 reads SGHVS; CDR2 reads FQNEAQ. The CDR3 coding sequence is TGTGCCAGCAGCGCGAACAGGGGTTTGGTTTTAGGCTACACCTTC. Its protein product is CASSANRGLVLGYTF.

The CDR3 region has the DNA TGTGCCAGCAGCCAGGGGCGAGGGGATGAGCAGTTCTTC. This translates into CASSQGRGDEQFF. The chain combines TRBV7-6 with TRBJ2-1, with D tentatively TRBD1 (6 bases). The germline gives CDR1 SGHVS, CDR2 FNYEAQ. The CDR3 runs to 13 residues. Trimming removed 5 bases at V and 8 bases at J, with 13 bases between.

This clonotype was recorded a few times. Here the CDR3 DNA reads TGTGCCAGAGCTACAAAACCGGGACACCCCTACGAGCAGTACGTC. It encodes CARATKPGHPYEQYV. J is TRBJ2-7 and V is TRBV27, with D possibly being TRBD1 (6 bases). The germline V gene has CDR1 MNHEY and CDR2 SMNVEV (reference sequence). V was clipped by 9 bases and J by 2 bases, with 20 bases between them. This CDR3 comprises 15 residues.

Ten or more counts support this clonotype. V usage is TRBV6-2 or TRBV6-3 and J usage is TRBJ2-2; D gene ambiguous. The CDR3 runs to 14 residues. Trimming left V 7 bases short and J 1 base short, with 10 bases between. Germline V gene lookup returns CDR1 MNHEY and CDR2 SVGEGT. CDR3 DNA: TGTGCCAGCACCGGTCCCGTGAACACCGGGGAGCTGTTTTTT. Translation gives CASTGPVNTGELFF.

The chain carries TRBV12-3 or TRBV12-4 and TRBJ1-6; D is perhaps TRBD1 (6 bases). The V and J ends lost 4 bases and 8 bases respectively, with 12 bases between them. The CDR3 totals 14 residues. CDR3 in DNA: TGTGCCAGCAGTTCTGGGGGGCTGTATTCACCCCTCCACTTT. It is translated as CASSSGGLYSPLHF.

This clonotype has more than one count but fewer than ten. This chain uses TRBV4-1 with TRBJ2-2; D is uncertain. Germline-derived CDR1 and CDR2 are MGHRA and YSYEKL. The CDR3 runs 16 residues. Trimming removed 4 bases at V and 4 bases at J, with 16 bases between. Written as DNA, the CDR3 is TGCGCCAGCAGCCCGACGGCCATAATATCCACCGGGGAGCTGTTTTTT. It translates to CASSPTAIISTGELFF.

This clonotype was found a few times. The V and J genes are TRBV30 and TRBJ2-3; 12 bases line up with TRBD2. The CDR3 runs 15 residues. Germline V gives CDR1 GTSNPN, CDR2 SVGIG (reference sequence). After removal of 5 bases from V and 5 bases from J, the junction contained 8 bases not matched to a gene. Here the CDR3 reads CAWCSSGGAGDTQYF. The DNA for the CDR3 is TGTGCCTGGTGCTCTAGCGGGGGGGCCGGAGATACGCAGTATTTT.

The chain recombines TRBV4-2 with TRBJ2-1, with TRBD2 as a possible D gene (6 bases). The ends were cut back, 0 bases at V and 1 base at J, with 13 bases in the middle. CDR1 is LGHNA and CDR2 is YNFKEQ in the germline V gene. The CDR3 spans 17 residues. The CDR3 nucleotides are TGTGCCAGCAGCCAAGATGGCACCGGGGGTTCCTACAATGAGCAGTTCTTC. Its translation is CASSQDGTGGSYNEQFF.

The chain links TRBV9 to TRBJ2-2; D may match TRBD1 or TRBD2 (5 bases each). This CDR3 region has 14 residues. From germline, CDR1 is SGDLS and CDR2 YYNGEE. Trimming took off 3 bases at V and 3 bases at J, with 9 bases between the two ends. Here the CDR3 DNA reads TGTGCCAGCAGCGGGGGGACGGACACCGGGGAGCTGTTTTTT. Amino acid sequence: CASSGGTDTGELFF.

The chain uses TRBV2 and TRBJ2-5; 8 positions agree with TRBD1. Trimming took 10 bases from V and 5 from J; bases not matched to a gene: 6. The V gene's germline CDR1 is SNHLY and CDR2 FYNNEI. CDR3 length: 12 amino acids. CDR3 protein: CATRTGRETQYF. In nucleotides, the CDR3 is TGTGCCACCCGGACAGGGAGGGAGACCCAGTACTTC.

The chain combines TRBV4-3 with TRBJ1-4; perhaps TRBD1 as D (6 bases). Trimming pared 0 bases from V and 3 bases from J, leaving 14 bases between. The germline V gene encodes CDR1 LGHNA and CDR2 YSLEER. The CDR3 sequence is 17 residues long. The CDR3: CASSQDQGFTSNEKLFF. The DNA for the CDR3 is TGCGCCAGCAGCCAAGATCAGGGGTTCACGTCTAATGAAAAACTGTTTTTT.

J is TRBJ2-5 and V is TRBV6-5; TRBD2 matches at 11 bases. The CDR3 contains 15 residues. Unmatched junction bases numbered 7, after V lost 9 bases and J lost 1 base. Germline V gene data show CDR1 as MNHEY and CDR2 as SVGAGI. The CDR3 DNA sequence: TGTGCCAGTCGTCTAGCGGGGGGCGTCCAAGAGACCCAGTACTTC. This translates into CASRLAGGVQETQYF.

This clonotype was recorded a few times. The J gene is TRBJ1-5, the V gene TRBV20-1; D is ambiguous. Germline CDR1 is DFQATT and CDR2 is SNEGSKA (reference sequence). V dropped 4 bases and J dropped 9 bases, with 22 bases sitting between them. The CDR3 runs to 15 residues. The CDR3 region has the DNA TGCAGTGCTACCCCCCTGCAGGCCCTCACTCGGCCCCAGCATTTT. Protein sequence: CSATPLQALTRPQHF.

The chain joins TRBV13 to TRBJ2-7; 7 bases are a match to TRBD2. The CDR3 has 15 residues. Germline loops: CDR1 PRHDT, CDR2 FYEKMQ (reference sequence). Trimming took 7 bases from V and 2 from J; bases not matched to a gene: 11. CDR3 DNA: TGTGCCAGCACCCCCGAGGGGAGGGGCCCCTACGAGCAGTACTTC. Its translation: CASTPEGRGPYEQYF.

The chain carries TRBV15 and TRBJ1-3; D not resolved. The CDR3 runs 16 residues. Germline V lookup: CDR1 LNHNV, CDR2 YYDKDF (reference sequence). V shed 3 bases and J shed 0 bases, with 12 bases lying between them. The CDR3 loop reads CATSSYKTTSGNTIYF. The CDR3, as DNA: TGTGCCACCAGCAGCTACAAGACGACCTCTGGAAACACCATATATTTT.

This clonotype was seen only a few times. V is TRBV12-5 and J is TRBJ2-5, with 10 bases matching TRBD1. The CDR3 loop spans 15 amino acids. Germline-derived CDR1 and CDR2 are LGHNT and FRNRAP. V dropped 6 bases and J dropped 1; count of bases not matched to a gene: 5. The CDR3 coding sequence is TGTGCTAGTGGCGGGGACAGGGGACCCCAAGAGACCCAGTACTTC. Amino acids: CASGGDRGPQETQYF.

This clonotype was seen many times. The genes are TRBV27 and TRBJ2-7, with D possibly TRBD1 on 6 matching bases. V shed 5 bases and J shed 2 bases, with 10 bases lying between them. Germline assignment: CDR1 MNHEY and CDR2 SMNVEV (reference sequence). This CDR3 spans 13 amino acids. CDR3 sequence reads: CASSPGVPYEQYF. The CDR3 DNA reads TGTGCCAGCAGTCCAGGGGTCCCCTACGAGCAGTACTTC.

This clonotype was seen a handful of times. V gene TRBV12-3 or TRBV12-4 combines with J gene TRBJ2-3, with D possibly being TRBD2 (6 bases). V shed 3 bases and J shed 1 base, with 17 bases lying between them. The CDR3 consists of 17 residues. CDR3: CASSLWLRGEGTDTQYF. In DNA form, the CDR3 reads TGTGCCAGCAGTTTGTGGTTGCGGGGTGAGGGCACAGATACGCAGTATTTT.

The chain employs TRBV7-9 and TRBJ1-1; D gene unclear. CDR1 is SEHNR, CDR2 FQNEAQ, per germline (reference sequence). V lost 1 base to trimming and J lost 0 bases, with 15 bases between them. The CDR3 sequence is 17 residues long. Written as DNA, the CDR3 is TGTGCCAGCAGCTTAGTATTCGGGGTCAGGATGAACACTGAAGCTTTCTTT. This sequence encodes CASSLVFGVRMNTEAFF.

In this sample, this clonotype turned up a few times. The rearrangement joins TRBV6-5 to TRBJ1-2; D is possibly TRBD1 (5 bases). This CDR3 has 13 residues. Germline values: CDR1 MNHEY, CDR2 SVGAGI. Trimming pared 6 bases from V and 8 bases from J, leaving 16 bases between. The CDR3 region is CASSHWGPDGYTF. As DNA, the CDR3 is TGTGCCAGCAGCCATTGGGGCCCGGACGGCTACACCTTC.

In its sample, this clonotype was seen a few times. The genes are TRBV9 and TRBJ2-7; D is possibly TRBD2 (6 bases). Trimming cost V 0 bases and J 5 bases, with 15 bases left between them. The CDR3 spans 15 residues. Germline V gene lookup returns CDR1 SGDLS and CDR2 YYNGEE. This CDR3 reads CASSVGGLRPNEQYF. CDR3 nucleotide sequence: TGTGCCAGCAGCGTAGGGGGACTCCGCCCTAACGAGCAGTACTTC.

The J gene is TRBJ2-6, the V gene TRBV7-2, with TRBD2 identical over 7 bases. Germline CDR1 and CDR2: SGHTA and FQGNSA. The CDR3 consists of 18 residues. V was pared by 5 bases and J by 0 bases, with 10 bases of the junction left unmatched. Written as DNA, the CDR3 is TGTGCCAGCAGCGCGGGGGTAGGGGCGATCTCTGGGGCCAACGTCCTGACTTTC. It encodes CASSAGVGAISGANVLTF.